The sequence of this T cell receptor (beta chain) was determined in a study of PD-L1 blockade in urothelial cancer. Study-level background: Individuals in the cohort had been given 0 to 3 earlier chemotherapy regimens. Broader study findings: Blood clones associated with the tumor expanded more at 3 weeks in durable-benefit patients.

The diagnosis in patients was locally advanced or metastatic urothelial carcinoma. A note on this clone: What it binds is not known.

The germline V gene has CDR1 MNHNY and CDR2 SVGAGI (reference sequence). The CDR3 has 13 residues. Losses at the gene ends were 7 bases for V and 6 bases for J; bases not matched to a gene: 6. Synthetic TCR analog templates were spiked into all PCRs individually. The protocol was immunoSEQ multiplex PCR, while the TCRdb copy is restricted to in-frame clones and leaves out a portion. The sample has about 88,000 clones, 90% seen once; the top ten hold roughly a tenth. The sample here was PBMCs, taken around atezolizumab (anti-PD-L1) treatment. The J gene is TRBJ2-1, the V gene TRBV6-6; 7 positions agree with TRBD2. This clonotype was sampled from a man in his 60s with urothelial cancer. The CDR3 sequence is CASKHGTTNEQFF. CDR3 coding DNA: TGTGCCAGCAAGCATGGGACTACCAATGAGCAGTTCTTC.